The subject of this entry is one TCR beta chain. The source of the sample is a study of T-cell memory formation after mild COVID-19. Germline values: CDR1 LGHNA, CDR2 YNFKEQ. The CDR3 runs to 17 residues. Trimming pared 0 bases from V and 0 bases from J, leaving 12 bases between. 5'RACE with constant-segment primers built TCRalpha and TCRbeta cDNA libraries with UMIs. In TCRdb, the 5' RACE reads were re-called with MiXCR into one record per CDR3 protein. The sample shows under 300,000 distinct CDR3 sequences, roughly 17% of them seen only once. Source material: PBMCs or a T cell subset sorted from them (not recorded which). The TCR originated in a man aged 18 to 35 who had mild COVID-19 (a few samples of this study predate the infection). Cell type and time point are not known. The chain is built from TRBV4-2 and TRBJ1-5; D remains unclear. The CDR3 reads CASSQDRAAFSNQPQHF. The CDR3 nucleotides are TGTGCCAGCAGCCAAGATAGGGCAGCCTTTAGCAATCAGCCCCAGCATTTT.